Listed below are T cell receptor beta chains from one sample, sequenced in a study of neurological immune-mediated disorders. TCRdb ran MiXCR on the 5' RACE reads and lists one entry per CDR3 protein. This table holds tens of thousands of distinct CDR3 sequences, just over 5% found once. Material: PBMCs. These receptors all come from a woman in her twenties or thirties with multiple sclerosis. Each CDR3 is given with its conserved first and last residue. Each record gives: clone size, J gene, D gene, V gene, CDR3 length, CDR3 DNA, CDR3 protein. D genes are given only for firm matches. The size entry is marked missing in some rows and otherwise reads once, few, many or a size class.

size: many
J: TRBJ1-4
D: TRBD1
V: TRBV3-1
length: 16
DNA: TGTGCTACAAGCGGGACAGGCTTGACAACTAATGAAAAACTGTTTTTT
CDR3: CATSGTGLTTNEKLFF

size: few
J: TRBJ2-3
D: TRBD2
V: TRBV20-1
length: 14
DNA: TGCAGTGCTAGGCCTAGCGGGAGACTAGATACGCAGTATTTT
CDR3: CSARPSGRLDTQYF

size: NA
J: TRBJ2-7
D: NA
V: TRBV10-3
length: 14
DNA: TGTGCCATCAGTGACCTGGACAGTCGGTACGAGCAGTACTTC
CDR3: CAISDLDSRYEQYF

size: many
J: TRBJ1-4
D: NA
V: TRBV12-3/TRBV12-4
length: 14
DNA: TGTGCCAGCAGTTACGGGGCCGAAGAGGAAAAACTGTTTTTT
CDR3: CASSYGAEEEKLFF

size: once
J: TRBJ2-2
D: TRBD1
V: TRBV4-1
length: 16
DNA: TGCGCCAGCAGCCGACGCCGGGACAGGGGGACCGGGGAGCTGTTTTTT
CDR3: CASSRRRDRGTGELFF

size: few
J: TRBJ1-6
D: NA
V: TRBV25-1
length: 15
DNA: TGTGCCAGCCCAAGGGAGGTAGGGGATAGCTCAACCCTCAACTTT
CDR3: CASPREVGDSSTLNF

size: many
J: TRBJ2-1
D: TRBD2
V: TRBV12-3/TRBV12-4
length: 13
DNA: TGTGCCAGCAGGTTGAGCGGGGGCGATGAGCAGTTCTTC
CDR3: CASRLSGGDEQFF

size: many
J: TRBJ2-1
D: TRBD1
V: TRBV20-1
length: 17
DNA: TGCAGTGCTAGAGCCTTGGGGACAGGGGGCGCGTTCCGCGAGCAGTTCTTC
CDR3: CSARALGTGGAFREQFF

size: few
J: TRBJ1-6
D: NA
V: TRBV5-1
length: 16
DNA: TGCGCCAGCAGCCAGGGCCTCCCATACTATAATTCACCCCTCCACTTT
CDR3: CASSQGLPYYNSPLHF

size: few
J: TRBJ2-1
D: NA
V: TRBV20-1
length: 15
DNA: TGCAGTGCTAGCCGGTTGCGGGCCGGATACAATGAGCAGTTCTTC
CDR3: CSASRLRAGYNEQFF

size: many
J: TRBJ1-1
D: TRBD1
V: TRBV29-1
length: 13
DNA: TGCAGCGTTGAAGATCGGACAGGCCGCGAAGCTTTCTTT
CDR3: CSVEDRTGREAFF

size: many
J: TRBJ1-2
D: TRBD1
V: TRBV30
length: 13
DNA: TGTGCCTGGTCCCTCCAGGGGGCTGAGGGCTACACCTTC
CDR3: CAWSLQGAEGYTF

size: NA
J: TRBJ2-3
D: TRBD2
V: TRBV5-1
length: 14
DNA: TGCGCCAGCAGCTTCAGCGGGGACGCAGATACGCAGTATTTT
CDR3: CASSFSGDADTQYF

size: few
J: TRBJ2-1
D: NA
V: TRBV20-1
length: 14
DNA: TGCAGTGCTAGGGGCACAGAAGTCCACAATGAGCAGTTCTTC
CDR3: CSARGTEVHNEQFF

size: many
J: TRBJ2-3
D: NA
V: TRBV20-1
length: 14
DNA: TGCAGTGCTAGCGGGCCCCTAAGCACAGATACGCAGTATTTT
CDR3: CSASGPLSTDTQYF

size: many
J: TRBJ2-1
D: NA
V: TRBV18
length: 16
DNA: TGTGCCAGCTCACCCTTGTCATCGACCGGCGGCAATGAGCAGTTCTTC
CDR3: CASSPLSSTGGNEQFF

size: many
J: TRBJ2-2
D: NA
V: TRBV6-5
length: 14
DNA: TGTGCCAGCAGTTACCTCGAAGGGGCCGGGGAGCTGTTTTTT
CDR3: CASSYLEGAGELFF

size: many
J: TRBJ2-1
D: NA
V: TRBV3-1
length: 14
DNA: TGTGCCAGCAGCCAAGTCCAGCGCGGCAATGAGCAGTTCTTC
CDR3: CASSQVQRGNEQFF

size: few
J: TRBJ2-3
D: TRBD2
V: TRBV10-3
length: 13
DNA: TGTGCCATCAGGGGGGGGAGCACAGATACGCAGTATTTT
CDR3: CAIRGGSTDTQYF

size: many
J: TRBJ2-2
D: TRBD2
V: TRBV20-1
length: 16
DNA: TGCAGTGCTAGAGATGGTGGGGGGGGTAACACCGGGGAGCTGTTTTTT
CDR3: CSARDGGGGNTGELFF

size: few
J: TRBJ2-5
D: TRBD1
V: TRBV5-1
length: 15
DNA: TGCGCCAGCAGCCCAGGGACAGACACCCAAGAGACCCAGTACTTC
CDR3: CASSPGTDTQETQYF

size: NA
J: TRBJ2-7
D: NA
V: TRBV28
length: 15
DNA: TGTGCCAGCAGCAACCTAGCCGGGGTGACCTACGAGCAGTACTTC
CDR3: CASSNLAGVTYEQYF

size: many
J: TRBJ2-3
D: NA
V: TRBV20-1
length: 12
DNA: TGCAGTGCTAGAGATGGGGCAGATACGCAGTATTTT
CDR3: CSARDGADTQYF

size: many
J: TRBJ1-4
D: NA
V: TRBV5-1
length: 12
DNA: TGCGCCAGCAGCGGGACAACTGAAAAACTGTTTTTT
CDR3: CASSGTTEKLFF

size: many
J: TRBJ1-6
D: TRBD1
V: TRBV20-1
length: 15
DNA: TGCAGTGCTATCTTAGGACAGGGGAATAATTCACCCCTCCACTTT
CDR3: CSAILGQGNNSPLHF

size: NA
J: TRBJ2-5
D: NA
V: TRBV5-1
length: 14
DNA: TGCGCCAGCAGCCCAATGGTGCAAAAAGAGACCCAGTACTTC
CDR3: CASSPMVQKETQYF

size: many
J: TRBJ1-4
D: NA
V: TRBV5-1
length: 18
DNA: TGCGCCAGCAGCTTGGGGAGCAACTTTGGGAGCCGCGATGAAAAACTGTTTTTT
CDR3: CASSLGSNFGSRDEKLFF

size: many
J: TRBJ2-1
D: NA
V: TRBV7-8
length: 14
DNA: TGTGCCAGCAGCTTAATACAGATTTACAATGAGCAGTTCTTC
CDR3: CASSLIQIYNEQFF

size: NA
J: TRBJ1-3
D: NA
V: TRBV5-1
length: 15
DNA: TGCGCCAGCAGCCCGGAGGGGGGGCCTGGAAACACCATATATTTT
CDR3: CASSPEGGPGNTIYF

size: many
J: TRBJ2-1
D: TRBD1
V: TRBV12-3/TRBV12-4
length: 15
DNA: TGTGCCAGCAGTGCCGGGACAGGACTCTACAATGAGCAGTTCTTC
CDR3: CASSAGTGLYNEQFF

size: many
J: TRBJ1-2
D: TRBD1
V: TRBV6-2/TRBV6-3
length: 16
DNA: TGTGCCAGCAGTTACTCGCAGGGGGCGGGAGTCTATGGCTACACCTTC
CDR3: CASSYSQGAGVYGYTF

size: few
J: TRBJ2-5
D: TRBD2
V: TRBV5-1
length: 15
DNA: TGCGCCAGCAGCCATAGCGGGAGGGAAGGAGAGACCCAGTACTTC
CDR3: CASSHSGREGETQYF

size: few
J: TRBJ2-1
D: TRBD1
V: TRBV5-1
length: 13
DNA: TGCGCCAGCAGCTCAGACAGGGGAAATGAGCAGTTCTTC
CDR3: CASSSDRGNEQFF

size: medium-sized
J: TRBJ1-1
D: TRBD1
V: TRBV10-3
length: 14
DNA: TGTGCCATCACCACGGGACAGGGGAACACTGAAGCTTTCTTT
CDR3: CAITTGQGNTEAFF

size: many
J: TRBJ2-1
D: TRBD2
V: TRBV10-3
length: 13
DNA: TGTGCCATCAAAAGCGGGAGTTTACATGAGCAGTTCTTC
CDR3: CAIKSGSLHEQFF

size: many
J: TRBJ1-1
D: TRBD1
V: TRBV5-1
length: 18
DNA: TGCGCCAGCAGCTTGGGGTTCAGGACAGGGGGCCTCATCACTGAAGCTTTCTTT
CDR3: CASSLGFRTGGLITEAFF

size: few
J: TRBJ2-7
D: NA
V: TRBV5-1
length: 13
DNA: TGCGCCAGCAGCCCAGAGGGCCCCCACGAGCAGTACTTC
CDR3: CASSPEGPHEQYF

size: many
J: TRBJ1-2
D: TRBD1
V: TRBV4-1
length: 15
DNA: TGCGCCAGCAGCCCCGTGACAGGGTTTGACTATGGCTACACCTTC
CDR3: CASSPVTGFDYGYTF

size: many
J: TRBJ2-3
D: NA
V: TRBV20-1
length: 13
DNA: TGCAGTGCTAGAGAGGGCCCGTGGGATACGCAGTATTTT
CDR3: CSAREGPWDTQYF

size: many
J: TRBJ2-5
D: NA
V: TRBV25-1
length: 11
DNA: TGTGCCACACAGGGATACGAGACCCAGTACTTC
CDR3: CATQGYETQYF